This TCR beta chain was obtained from a study of blood T cells in healthy people across ages. For the second PCR, which ran for roughly 7 to 11 cycles, a sample-barcoded 5' primer and a J-beta primer mix were used. MiXCR was run by TCRdb on the 5' RACE reads, yielding one entry per CDR3 protein. Seen here are about 1.4 million distinct CDR3 sequences, roughly 59% observed once, and the top ten hold approximately 7%. Total RNA, at least 5 micrograms per sample, was extracted from PBMCs. The specimen sequenced was blood. The sequence derives from a man between 18 and 35 years old in good health.

The CDR3 here is CASSDYPGTGQSTHGYTF. CDR3 sequence (DNA): TGTGCCAGCAGTGACTACCCGGGGACAGGACAGTCGACACATGGCTACACCTTC. The V call is TRBV6-2 or TRBV6-3, the J call TRBJ1-2, with 8 positions matching TRBD1. Germline-derived CDR1 and CDR2 are MNHEY and SVGEGT. V was clipped by 5 bases and J by 6 bases; unmatched bases: 20. The CDR3 is made up of 18 amino acids.